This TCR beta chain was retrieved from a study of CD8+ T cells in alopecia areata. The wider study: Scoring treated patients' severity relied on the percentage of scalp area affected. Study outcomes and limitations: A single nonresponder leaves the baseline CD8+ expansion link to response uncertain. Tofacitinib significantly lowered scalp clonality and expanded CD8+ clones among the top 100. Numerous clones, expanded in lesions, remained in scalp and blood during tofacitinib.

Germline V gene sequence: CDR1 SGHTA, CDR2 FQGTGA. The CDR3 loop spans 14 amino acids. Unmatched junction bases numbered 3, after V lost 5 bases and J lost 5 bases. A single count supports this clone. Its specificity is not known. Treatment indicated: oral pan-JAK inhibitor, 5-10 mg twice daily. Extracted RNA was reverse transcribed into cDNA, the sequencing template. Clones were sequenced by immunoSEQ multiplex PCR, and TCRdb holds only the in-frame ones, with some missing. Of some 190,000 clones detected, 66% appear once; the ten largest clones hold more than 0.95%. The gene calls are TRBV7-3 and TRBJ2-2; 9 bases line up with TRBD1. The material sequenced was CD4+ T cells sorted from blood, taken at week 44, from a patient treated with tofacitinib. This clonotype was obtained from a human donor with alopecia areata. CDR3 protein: CASSPGQGTGELFF. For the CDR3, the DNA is TGTGCCAGCAGCCCGGGACAGGGAACCGGGGAGCTGTTTTTT.